The source of this TCR beta chain is a study of beta chain features in type 1 diabetes. Reverse transcription of all isolated RNA meant that expressed TCRB transcripts were sequenced. Profiled with immunoSEQ multiplex PCR; TCRdb holds only in-frame clones, not every one. The table shows hundreds of thousands of clones, with approximately 8.2% occurring only once. Germline loops: CDR1 MNHEY, CDR2 SMNVEV (reference sequence). This CDR3 is built from 12 residues. Trimming at V came to 8 bases and at J to 12 bases, leaving 13 bases not matched to a gene. This clone was counted ten times or more. The source material was central memory CD4+ T cells from blood. The chain carries TRBV27 and TRBJ2-7; 7 nucleotides line up with TRBD1. The receptor was derived from a woman younger than 35 in good health. CDR3 region: CASGPDLTGTYF. In DNA form, the CDR3 reads TGTGCCAGCGGCCCGGACCTGACAGGGACGTACTTC.